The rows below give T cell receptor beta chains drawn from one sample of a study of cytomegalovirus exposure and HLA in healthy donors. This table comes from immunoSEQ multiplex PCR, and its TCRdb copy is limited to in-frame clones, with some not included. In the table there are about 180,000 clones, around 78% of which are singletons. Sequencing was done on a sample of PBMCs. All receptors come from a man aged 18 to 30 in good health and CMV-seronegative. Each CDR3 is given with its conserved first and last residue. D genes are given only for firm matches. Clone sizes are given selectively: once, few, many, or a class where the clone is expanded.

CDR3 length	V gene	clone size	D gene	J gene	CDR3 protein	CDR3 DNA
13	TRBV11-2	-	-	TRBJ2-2	CASSPGTYGELFF	TGTGCCAGCAGCCCAGGGACTTACGGGGAGCTGTTTTTT
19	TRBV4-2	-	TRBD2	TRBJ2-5	CASSQEVGLAGGPGETQYF	TGTGCCAGCAGCCAAGAAGTTGGGCTAGCGGGGGGGCCAGGGGAGACCCAGTACTTC
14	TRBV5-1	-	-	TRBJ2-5	CASSPGAIQETQYF	TGCGCCAGCAGCCCTGGGGCGATCCAAGAGACCCAGTACTTC
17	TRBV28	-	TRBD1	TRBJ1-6	CASSLGQGGIINSPLHF	TGTGCCAGCAGTTTAGGGCAGGGGGGAATTATTAATTCACCCCTCCACTTT
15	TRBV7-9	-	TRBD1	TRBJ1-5	CASSLGQGRNQPQHF	TGTGCCAGCAGCCTAGGACAGGGGCGGAATCAGCCCCAGCATTTT
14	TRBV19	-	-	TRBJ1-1	CASSPIRENTEAFF	TGTGCCAGTAGTCCAATCAGGGAGAACACTGAAGCTTTCTTT
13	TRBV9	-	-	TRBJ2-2	CASSPYFTGELFF	TGTGCCAGCAGCCCCTACTTCACCGGGGAGCTGTTTTTT
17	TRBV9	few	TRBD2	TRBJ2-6	CASSEGLAGSGANVLTF	TGTGCCAGCAGCGAGGGACTAGCGGGATCTGGGGCCAACGTCCTGACTTTC
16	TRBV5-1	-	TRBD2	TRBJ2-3	CASSFGLAISTDTQYF	TGCGCCAGCAGCTTCGGACTAGCGATTAGCACAGATACGCAGTATTTT
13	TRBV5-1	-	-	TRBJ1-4	CASSRGANEKLFF	TGCGCCAGCAGCCGGGGAGCTAATGAAAAACTGTTTTTT
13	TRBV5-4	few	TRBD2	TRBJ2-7	CASRGTSGGEQYF	TGTGCCAGCAGGGGAACTAGCGGGGGCGAGCAGTACTTC
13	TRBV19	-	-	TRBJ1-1	CASISGVYTEAFF	TGTGCCAGTATCTCGGGGGTGTACACTGAAGCTTTCTTT
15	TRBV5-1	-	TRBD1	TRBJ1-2	CASSLGQGVSYGYTF	TGCGCCAGCAGCTTGGGACAGGGAGTTTCGTATGGCTACACCTTC
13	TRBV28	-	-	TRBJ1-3	CASSLTRGNTIYF	TGTGCCAGCAGTTTAACTCGTGGAAACACCATATATTTT
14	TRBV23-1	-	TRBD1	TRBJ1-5	CASSFRGCNQPQHF	TGCGCCAGCAGCTTCAGGGGGTGCAATCAGCCCCAGCATTTT
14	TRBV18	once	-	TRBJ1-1	CASSPLGMNTEASF	TGTGCCAGCTCACCACTCGGGATGAACACTGAAGCTTCCTTT
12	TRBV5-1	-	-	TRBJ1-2	CASSSGTYGYTF	TGCGCCAGCAGCTCAGGAACCTATGGCTACACCTTC
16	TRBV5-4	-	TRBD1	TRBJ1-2	CASSQGQGWANYGYTF	TGTGCCAGCAGCCAGGGACAGGGCTGGGCTAACTATGGCTACACCTTC
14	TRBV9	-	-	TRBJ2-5	CASSETPTWETQYF	TGTGCCAGCAGCGAGACACCGACCTGGGAGACCCAGTACTTC
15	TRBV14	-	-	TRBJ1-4	CASSQDSAGGEKLFF	TGTGCCAGCAGCCAAGATTCGGCAGGAGGTGAAAAACTGTTTTTT
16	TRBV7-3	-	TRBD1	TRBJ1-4	CASSSMGRGQDEKLFF	TGTGCCAGCAGCTCCATGGGGAGGGGACAGGATGAAAAACTGTTTTTT
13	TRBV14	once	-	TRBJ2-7	CASSRGAFYEQYF	TGTGCCAGCAGCCGGGGAGCCTTCTACGAGCAGTACTTC
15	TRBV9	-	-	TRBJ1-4	CASSVGGGFNEKLFF	TGTGCCAGCAGCGTAGGCGGGGGCTTTAATGAAAAACTGTTTTTT
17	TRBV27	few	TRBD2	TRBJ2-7	CASSTGTSGGRWGEQYF	TGTGCCAGCAGTACCGGGACTAGCGGGGGGAGATGGGGCGAGCAGTACTTC
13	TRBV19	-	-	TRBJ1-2	CASSIAEFYGYTF	TGTGCCAGTAGTATCGCCGAGTTCTATGGCTACACCTTC
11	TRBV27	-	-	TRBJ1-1	CASSFLGEAFF	TGTGCCAGCAGTTTTCTCGGGGAAGCTTTCTTT
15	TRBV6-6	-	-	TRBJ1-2	CASSYGPTFNYGYTF	TGTGCCAGCAGTTACGGCCCAACCTTTAACTATGGCTACACCTTC
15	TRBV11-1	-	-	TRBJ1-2	CASSLGGGANYGYTF	TGTGCCAGCAGCTTAGGAGGGGGAGCTAACTATGGCTACACCTTC
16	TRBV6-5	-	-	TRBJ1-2	CASSYTEGVGIDGYTF	TGTGCCAGCAGTTACACGGAGGGAGTGGGGATCGATGGCTACACCTTC
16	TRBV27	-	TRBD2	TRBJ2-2	CASTPTSGITGGELFF	TGTGCCAGCACCCCTACAAGCGGGATTACGGGCGGGGAGCTGTTTTTT
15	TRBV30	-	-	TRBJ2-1	CAWTILGGAHGEQFF	TGTGCCTGGACCATCCTGGGGGGGGCGCATGGTGAGCAGTTCTTC
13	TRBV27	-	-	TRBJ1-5	CASSFYSNQPQHF	TGTGCCAGCAGTTTCTACAGTAATCAGCCCCAGCATTTT
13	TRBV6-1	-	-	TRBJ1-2	CASSEGPNYGYTF	TGTGCCAGCAGTGAAGGGCCCAACTATGGCTACACCTTC
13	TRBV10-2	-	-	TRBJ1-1	CASSEQGNTEAFF	TGCGCCAGCAGTGAGCAGGGGAACACTGAAGCTTTCTTT
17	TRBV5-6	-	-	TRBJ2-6	CASRQDSLSSGANVLTF	TGTGCCAGCCGGCAGGACAGTCTCAGCTCTGGGGCCAACGTCCTGACTTTC
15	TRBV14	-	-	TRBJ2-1	CASSQGGGRRNEQFF	TGTGCCAGCAGCCAAGGGGGGGGCCGGAGGAATGAGCAGTTCTTC
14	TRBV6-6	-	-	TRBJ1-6	CATNPREVNSPLHF	TGTGCCACCAATCCCAGGGAAGTGAATTCACCCCTCCACTTT
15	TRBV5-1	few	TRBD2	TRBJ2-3	CASSSAGGPPDTQYF	TGCGCCAGCAGCTCGGCGGGGGGGCCCCCAGATACGCAGTATTTT
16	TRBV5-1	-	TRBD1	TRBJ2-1	CASSLAQGAAYNEQFF	TGCGCCAGCAGCCTCGCACAGGGGGCAGCATACAATGAGCAGTTCTTC
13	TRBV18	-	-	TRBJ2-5	CASSPDLGETQYF	TGTGCCAGCTCACCAGACTTGGGTGAGACCCAGTACTTC
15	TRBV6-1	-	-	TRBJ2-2	CASSAGVTNTGELFF	TGTGCCAGCAGTGCAGGGGTCACGAACACCGGGGAGCTGTTTTTT
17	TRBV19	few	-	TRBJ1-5	CATHRVKLEYSNQPQHF	TGTGCCACCCACAGGGTGAAGCTAGAATATAGCAATCAGCCCCAGCATTTT